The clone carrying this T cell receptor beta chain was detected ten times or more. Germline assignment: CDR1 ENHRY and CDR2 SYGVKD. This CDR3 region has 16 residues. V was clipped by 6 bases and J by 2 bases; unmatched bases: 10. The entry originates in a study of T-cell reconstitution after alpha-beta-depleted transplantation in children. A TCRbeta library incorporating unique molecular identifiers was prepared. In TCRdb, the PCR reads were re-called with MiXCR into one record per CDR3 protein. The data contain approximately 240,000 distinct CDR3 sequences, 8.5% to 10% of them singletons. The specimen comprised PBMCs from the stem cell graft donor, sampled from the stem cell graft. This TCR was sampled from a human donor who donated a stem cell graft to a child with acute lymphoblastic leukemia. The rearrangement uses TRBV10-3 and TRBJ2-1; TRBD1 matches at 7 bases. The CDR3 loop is CAISKIGDRAYNEQFF. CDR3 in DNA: TGTGCCATCAGCAAGATTGGGGACAGAGCCTACAATGAGCAGTTCTTC.